A selection of T cell receptor beta chains follows, all from one sample in a study of cytotoxic CD8 clonotypes in ibrutinib-treated CLL. Using immunoSEQ multiplex PCR, the repertoire was profiled, and TCRdb retains in-frame clones only, with some absent. Seen here are 150,000 to 250,000 clones, about two thirds observed once, and the top ten hold around 15%. The material sequenced was PBMCs, taken after 24 months of ibrutinib treatment. The receptors come from a human donor with chronic lymphocytic leukemia. The CDR3 runs from the conserved cysteine through the conserved F or W. The D gene is left open where the match is weak.

16 | TRBV4-1 | NA | CASSQGGGVSNQPQHF
15 | TRBV6-1 | TRBD2 | CASTPERESYNEQFF
14 | TRBV9 | NA | CASSVGNWGYGYTF
13 | TRBV7-2 | NA | CASSFEINQPQHF
13 | TRBV30 | TRBD2 | CASTGGRAYEQYF
9 | TRBV12-5 | NA | CASGLEQFF
14 | TRBV9 | NA | CASSVGNRNYGYTF
15 | TRBV4-1 | NA | CASSQEGLGQETQYF
15 | TRBV5-1 | TRBD1 | CASSLGSQGADIQYF
10 | TRBV20-1 | NA | CSASYNEQFF
13 | TRBV5-1 | TRBD1 | CASSGQGGSEAFF
14 | TRBV10-3 | TRBD2 | CAKRLATHISEQYF
16 | TRBV2 | TRBD1 | CASTGTGGTLNQPQHF
15 | TRBV7-3 | NA | CASSSMTGPTGELFF
14 | TRBV10-1 | TRBD2 | CASSTAGGSYEQYF
14 | TRBV19 | NA | CASSIDTQRSPLHF
15 | TRBV7-9 | TRBD1 | CASSLVQGASDEQFF
14 | TRBV7-2 | TRBD2 | CASRTSGRTGEQFF
16 | TRBV6-6 | NA | CASSYSNSGDIYEQYF
16 | TRBV5-6 | NA | CASSLARSAPWDEQYF
12 | TRBV7-3 | NA | CASSLTKETQYF
15 | TRBV27 | NA | CASSLGGVTTGELFF
15 | TRBV9 | NA | CASSLTRDYTGELFF
13 | TRBV7-2 | NA | CASREGWGYGYTF
16 | TRBV30 | NA | CAWSNTAEWRFNEQFF
15 | TRBV11-3 | NA | CASSPSAGGPGEQFF
16 | TRBV9 | TRBD2 | CASSISGTSGYNEQFF
15 | TRBV6-5 | NA | CASSYQGTGANVLTF
15 | TRBV7-9 | NA | CASSLVLGPDNEQFF
15 | TRBV9 | NA | CASTRGIGGNTEAFF
14 | TRBV7-8 | NA | CASSLAIEQETQYF
14 | TRBV11-2 | NA | CASSAPRGLKIQYF
14 | TRBV19 | TRBD2 | CASSGLAVSYEQYF
16 | TRBV9 | TRBD1 | CASSETTGQGGTEAFF
9 | TRBV30 | NA | CAWTYEQYF
15 | TRBV5-8 | TRBD1 | CASSPDRTWEETQYF
15 | TRBV19 | NA | CASSMDRTYTGELFF
13 | TRBV19 | NA | CASRTSSEREQYF
14 | TRBV12-2 | NA | CASRSQGLHYEQYF
15 | TRBV7-2 | TRBD2 | CASSLSGSSYNEQFF
16 | TRBV2 | TRBD2 | CASSGVLAGLVHEQYF